Listed below are T cell receptor beta chains from one sample, sequenced in a study of T cells in localized non-small cell lung cancer. TCRdb's table, derived via immunoSEQ multiplex PCR, lists solely in-frame clones and lacks some. The sample consists of roughly 31,000 clones, 80% to 90% of them appearing once. The sample consisted of peripheral blood, taken before any cancer treatment. These receptors came from a woman between 40 and 69 years old with stage I lung adenocarcinoma. Each CDR3 is given with its conserved first and last residue. D genes are given only for firm matches. Rows may omit the clone size; those that give it use once, few, many or a size class.

D	J	V	size	DNA	CDR3
.	TRBJ1-2	TRBV5-1	.	TGCGCCAGCAGCTTGGACAGGGTAAACTATGGCTACACCTTC	CASSLDRVNYGYTF
TRBD1	TRBJ1-6	TRBV28	.	TGTGCCAGCAGTCCCACAGGGGGAGGCTTTACCCTCCACTTT	CASSPTGGGFTLHF
.	TRBJ2-7	TRBV7-8	.	TGTGCCAGCAGCTTAGGGGCAGGGGACTACGAGCAGTACTTC	CASSLGAGDYEQYF
TRBD1	TRBJ2-7	TRBV5-6	.	TGTGCCAGCAGCATCCAGGGGGCCGAGCAGTACTTC	CASSIQGAEQYF
.	TRBJ1-2	TRBV6-6	.	TGTGCCAGCCTCGCTGGGGGAGTAATCGACTATGGCTACACCTTC	CASLAGGVIDYGYTF
.	TRBJ2-7	TRBV28	.	TGTGCCAGCACCTCATCCGGACAGTCCTACGAGCAGTACTTC	CASTSSGQSYEQYF
.	TRBJ2-7	TRBV20-1	few	TGCAGTGCTAGATACCTCGGCGAGCAGTACTTC	CSARYLGEQYF
TRBD2	TRBJ2-1	TRBV28	.	TGTGCCAGCAGTTTACAAGCTAGCGGGGGCAATGAGCAGTTCTTC	CASSLQASGGNEQFF
.	TRBJ1-5	TRBV7-9	few	TGTGCCAGCAGCTTTTCAGGGGATAGCAATCAGCCCCAGCATTTT	CASSFSGDSNQPQHF
.	TRBJ2-4	TRBV4-3	.	TGCGCCAGCAGCCAAGACAGGCAAAACATTCAGTACTTC	CASSQDRQNIQYF
TRBD2	TRBJ2-1	TRBV19	.	TGTGCCAGTAGTATAGCCAGCGGGGGTTATAATGAGCAGTTCTTC	CASSIASGGYNEQFF
TRBD1	TRBJ1-4	TRBV5-1	.	TGCGCCAGCAGCTTGGGAGCAGGGGGCACCCCTAATGAAAAACTGTTTTTT	CASSLGAGGTPNEKLFF
.	TRBJ2-7	TRBV15	.	TGTGCCACCAGCTTGTACAGGGTTATACCCTACGAGCAGTACTTC	CATSLYRVIPYEQYF
.	TRBJ1-5	TRBV7-8	.	TGTGCCAGCAGCTTCGGGGGGACGGACGGCAATCAGCCCCAGCATTTT	CASSFGGTDGNQPQHF
.	TRBJ1-1	TRBV6-5	.	TGTGCCAGCAGGGCACAGGGCTCTCTCAACACTGAAGCTTTCTTT	CASRAQGSLNTEAFF
.	TRBJ1-6	TRBV4-2	.	TGTGCCAGCAGCCAAGATTTGGGGAATAATTCACCCCTCCACTTT	CASSQDLGNNSPLHF
.	TRBJ1-1	TRBV4-2	.	TGTGCCAGCAGCCAAGACCCCAGAACAACTGAAGCTTTCTTT	CASSQDPRTTEAFF
.	TRBJ1-4	TRBV5-1	.	TGCGCCAGCAGCTTGGGATCCCCGTCTAGGGAAAAACTGTTTTTT	CASSLGSPSREKLFF
.	TRBJ1-1	TRBV6-6	.	TGTGCCAGCAGTTATACGGAGAACACTGAAGCTTTCTTT	CASSYTENTEAFF
.	TRBJ1-1	TRBV27	.	TGTGCCAGCAGTTTACACACAGGGAACACTGAAGCTTTCTTT	CASSLHTGNTEAFF
.	TRBJ2-7	TRBV21-1	.	TGTGCCAGCAGCAAAAGGGGCGGGACTAGCGGGGTTATAGACCGTAGCGAGCAGTACTTC	CASSKRGGTSGVIDRSEQYF
.	TRBJ1-5	TRBV30	.	TGTGCCTGGAGTGTAGGGCGTCAGCCCCAGCATTTT	CAWSVGRQPQHF
.	TRBJ1-6	TRBV7-2	.	TGTGCCAGCAGCCCCGAGACTCCGGCGAGGTATAATTCACCCCTCCACTTT	CASSPETPARYNSPLHF
TRBD2	TRBJ2-7	TRBV28	.	TGTGCCAGCAGTCTTCTAGCGGGGGGGCGCTACGAGCAGTACTTC	CASSLLAGGRYEQYF
.	TRBJ2-7	TRBV7-2	.	TGTGCCAGCAGCTTACAGCGTAGCTCCTACGAGCAGTACTTC	CASSLQRSSYEQYF
.	TRBJ1-1	TRBV9	.	TGTGCCAGCAGCTCCCTCGGGGGTCACACTGAAGCTTTCTTT	CASSSLGGHTEAFF
.	TRBJ1-5	TRBV7-2	.	TGTGCCAGCAGCTTAGGGGGAGATATCGGGCCCCAGCATTTT	CASSLGGDIGPQHF
.	TRBJ1-3	TRBV19	.	TGTGCCAGTAGTACCCCATTATCCGGGGTTGGAAACACCATATATTTT	CASSTPLSGVGNTIYF
TRBD1	TRBJ1-3	TRBV6-5	.	TGTGCCAGCAGTGGGGACAGCAGCTCTGGAAACACCATATATTTT	CASSGDSSSGNTIYF
.	TRBJ1-1	TRBV6-6	.	TGTGCCAGCAGTGGCCGGGGGGCCACTGAAGCTTTCTTT	CASSGRGATEAFF
.	TRBJ1-5	TRBV30	.	TGTGCCTGGAATGCAGGGAATCAGCCCCAGCATTTT	CAWNAGNQPQHF
.	TRBJ2-3	TRBV7-2	.	TGTGCCAGCAGCTTGATTAAGGGTACGCAGTATTTT	CASSLIKGTQYF
TRBD1	TRBJ1-1	TRBV10-3	.	TGTGCCATCAGTGAGCCGACAGGGGGCACCGAAGCTTTCTTT	CAISEPTGGTEAFF
.	TRBJ2-3	TRBV27	.	TGTGCCAGCAGTTTATTGGGAAGAGAGGACTACCCGCAGTATTTT	CASSLLGREDYPQYF
TRBD1	TRBJ1-2	TRBV30	.	TGTGCCTGGACCGAGGGGGCAACCGGAGGCTACACCTTC	CAWTEGATGGYTF
.	TRBJ1-1	TRBV27	.	TGTGCCAGCAGTCCATGGGCCCGGAGGGACACTGAAGCTTTCTTT	CASSPWARRDTEAFF
.	TRBJ1-4	TRBV19	.	TGTGCCAGTAGTATGGGCAGGGTTGAAAAACTGTTTTTT	CASSMGRVEKLFF
TRBD1	TRBJ1-3	TRBV4-2	.	TGTGCCAGCAGCCAAGATATTGTAGGGACAGGGGTTTTCTCTGGAAACACCATATATTTT	CASSQDIVGTGVFSGNTIYF
TRBD1	TRBJ2-7	TRBV28	.	TGTGCCAGCACCCAGGGACAGATCCGCGAGCAGTACTTC	CASTQGQIREQYF
.	TRBJ2-3	TRBV7-2	.	TGTGCCAGCAGTTTTGGGACTCACACAGATACGCAGTATTTT	CASSFGTHTDTQYF
.	TRBJ1-6	TRBV4-1	.	TGCGCCAGCAGCCCCACAGGGAGTCGTAATTCACCCCTCCACTTT	CASSPTGSRNSPLHF
TRBD1	TRBJ1-5	TRBV5-1	.	TGCGCCAGCAGCTTAGGGCCGGGACAGGGGGCAAACAATCAGCCCCAGCATTTT	CASSLGPGQGANNQPQHF
TRBD1	TRBJ1-1	TRBV7-9	.	TGTGCCAGCAGCCCCAGCGGACAGGGGAAGGAAACTTTCTTT	CASSPSGQGKETFF
.	TRBJ2-7	TRBV15	.	TGTGCCACCAGCAGGGAGGAATTCTACGAGCAGTACTTC	CATSREEFYEQYF
.	TRBJ1-3	TRBV14	.	TGTGCCAGCAGCCTGGGCAGCTCTGGAAACACCATATATTTT	CASSLGSSGNTIYF
.	TRBJ1-5	TRBV6-6	few	TGTGCCAGCAGTCTCCGGGGAGATCAGCCCCAGCATTTT	CASSLRGDQPQHF
TRBD1	TRBJ2-7	TRBV28	.	TGTGCCAGCAGTCCCCCGGACAGGGGAAGATACGAGCAGTACTTC	CASSPPDRGRYEQYF
.	TRBJ1-1	TRBV30	.	TGTGCCTGGAGTTCCATGGGGGCGGGCGAAACTGAAGCTTTCTTT	CAWSSMGAGETEAFF
.	TRBJ2-2	TRBV9	once	TGTGCCAGCAGCGCCCTAGGGGGGCCCGGGGAGCTGTTTTTT	CASSALGGPGELFF
.	TRBJ2-3	TRBV4-3	once	TGCGCCAGCAGCCAAGATGTTTTACTAGGAAACACAGATACGCAGTATTTT	CASSQDVLLGNTDTQYF
TRBD1	TRBJ1-1	TRBV29-1	.	TGCAGCGTTGTCACTGCCGGGACAGGTTATCGGTACCGACTTCAAGCTTTCTTT	CSVVTAGTGYRYRLQAFF